This TCR beta chain was obtained from a study of a mutant IDH1 vaccine in newly diagnosed glioma. General study results and limits: There seemed to be no relation between pseudoprogression and changes in top peripheral T cell clonotypes.

Time point noted: week 23, last vaccination. Vaccination used 300 ug of mutant IDH1 20-mer peptide per dose, with topical imiquimod. Clones were sequenced by immunoSEQ multiplex PCR, and TCRdb holds only the in-frame ones, with some missing. The sample records just over 80,000 clones, approximately 85% being singletons. Germline trimming cut 2 bases from V and 2 bases from J; bases unmatched to any gene: 16. CDR1 is KGHSH and CDR2 is LQKENI in the germline V gene. The CDR3 is 19 residues long. Worth noting for this clone: Its target is unknown.

The sequence derives from a man between 25 and 39 years old with glioma. Some clones in this sample may be carry-over from other donors' samples. The chain recombines TRBV18 with TRBJ1-1; 8 bases align to TRBD1. The specimen was PBMCs, collected from a glioma patient whose treatment included an IDH1 peptide vaccine. The CDR3 DNA is TGTGCCAGCTCACCATATAGTCCAGACACGACAGGGGTCAACACTGAAGCTTTCTTT. As protein: CASSPYSPDTTGVNTEAFF.